This T cell receptor (beta chain) was sequenced during a study of PD-L1 blockade in urothelial cancer. On the study more broadly: Chemotherapy regimens numbering 0 to 3 had been given to patients.

Time point given: pretreatment peripheral blood. Synthetic TCR analog templates were added to each PCR reaction. Sequenced by immunoSEQ multiplex PCR; TCRdb stores in-frame clones only, minus some. The sample consists of approximately 90,000 clones, around 84% of them appearing once. The CDR3 sequence is 14 residues long. Germline-derived CDR1 and CDR2 are SGHRS and YFSETQ. The V end was cut by 4 bases, the J end by 4 bases, with 12 bases between. The source of this sequence is a man aged 60 to 69 with urothelial cancer. The sample consisted of PBMCs, taken around atezolizumab (anti-PD-L1) treatment. V and J are TRBV5-1 and TRBJ1-3; D is ambiguous. CDR3 sequence reads: CASSPGSLGNTIYF. The CDR3 DNA reads as TGCGCCAGCAGCCCGGGGTCGCTGGGAAACACCATATATTTT. Combining the CDR3 with reference TRBV5-1 and TRBJ1-3 gives the whole variable domain KAGVTQTPRYLIKTRGQQVTLSCSPISGHRSVSWYQQTPGQGLQFLFEYFSETQRNKGNFPGRFSGRQFSNSRSEMNVSTLELGDSALYLCASSPGSLGNTIYFGEGSWLTVV.